These 26 T cell receptor beta chains were all obtained from the same sample, sequenced in a study of Graves' ophthalmopathy and Graves' hyperthyroidism. RNA transcripts were the source from which TCR beta CDR3 regions were amplified. RT-PCR with HTBI primers came first, then second-round multiplex PCR. TCRdb re-called the multiplex PCR reads with MiXCR, one entry per CDR3 protein. Seen here are 600,000 to 700,000 distinct CDR3 sequences, under 50% observed once, and the top ten hold more than 3%. Sequences were obtained from peripheral blood. These receptors originate from an adult man with Graves' ophthalmopathy.

The table lists this clonotype with many counts. V gene TRBV5-1 combines with J gene TRBJ1-4; no firm D call. Germline V gives CDR1 SGHRS, CDR2 YFSETQ. Trimming took off 4 bases at V and 0 bases at J, with 10 bases between the two ends. This CDR3 is built from 15 residues. The CDR3 coding sequence is TGCGCCAGCAGCGACTCCGGGACAACTAATGAAAAACTGTTTTTT. This sequence encodes CASSDSGTTNEKLFF.

Comments on this clonotype: A much larger clone differs from this one at a single base, so this may be a read error. This chain uses TRBV7-9 with TRBJ2-7; D is tentatively TRBD1 or TRBD2 (5 bases each). This CDR3 has 14 amino acids. CDR1 is SEHNR and CDR2 is FQNEAQ in the germline V gene (reference sequence). Trimming left V 5 bases short and J 2 bases short, with 13 bases between. CDR3 nucleotide sequence: TGTGCCAGCAGCATTCGGGACGGACCCTACGAGCAGTACTTC. Translation gives CASSIRDGPYEQYF.

The sample holds many counts of this clonotype. The chain recombines TRBV2 with TRBJ2-5; D remains unclear. Germline V lookup: CDR1 SNHLY, CDR2 FYNNEI. Deletions cut 8 bases from V and 1 base from J, with 8 bases between. The CDR3 is 12 residues long. This chain's CDR3 is CASSRFQETQYF. CDR3 bases: TGTGCCAGCTCAAGATTCCAAGAGACCCAGTACTTC.

The J gene is TRBJ1-1, the V gene TRBV10-3; D remains unclear. Germline V gives CDR1 ENHRY, CDR2 SYGVKD. This CDR3 spans 11 amino acids. CDR3 amino acids: CARGRETEAFF. The CDR3 coding sequence is TGTGCTAGAGGGAGGGAGACTGAAGCTTTCTTT.

The chain combines TRBV20-1 with TRBJ2-5; 7 bases map to TRBD2. The DNA end is more similar to TRBJ2-7, so the J call may be wrong. Germline CDR1 is DFQATT and CDR2 is SNEGSKA (reference sequence). CDR3 length: 12 amino acids. The CDR3 spells CSASGRSYEQYF. CDR3 sequence (DNA): TGCAGTGCTAGCGGGAGGTCCTACGAGCAGTACTTC.

This chain uses TRBV20-1 with TRBJ2-7; TRBD2 is a possible D gene (5 bases). Germline V CDR1 and CDR2: DFQATT, SNEGSKA (reference sequence). V was trimmed by 3 bases and J by 0 bases, leaving 9 bases between them. CDR3 length equals 13 residues. CDR3 protein: CSARDFTSYEQYF. Here the CDR3 DNA reads TGCAGTGCTAGGGACTTCACCTCCTACGAGCAGTACTTC.

Ten or more counts support this clonotype. DNA of the CDR3: TGTGCCAGCAGCGGACCTATTCCTAGCGGAACCACCGGGGAGCTGTTTTTT. Protein product: CASSGPIPSGTTGELFF. The rearrangement uses TRBV9 and TRBJ2-2; 7 bases fit TRBD2. Losses at the gene ends were 3 bases for V and 4 bases for J; bases not matched to a gene: 12. There are 17 residues in the CDR3. CDR1 SGDLS and CDR2 YYNGEE come from the germline V gene.

This clonotype was observed a handful of times. This sequence joins TRBV28 and TRBJ2-7, with D unclear. This CDR3 region has 12 residues. Germline V gene lookup returns CDR1 MDHEN and CDR2 SYDVKM. The germline V and J ends were trimmed by 8 bases and 0 bases, with 8 bases remaining between them. CDR3 in DNA: TGTGCCAGCCAGCCCGGCTCCTACGAGCAGTACTTC. Protein: CASQPGSYEQYF.

This clonotype has a count of ten or more. V and J are TRBV9 and TRBJ1-2, with 10 bases that match TRBD1. The CDR3 consists of 15 residues. V lost 2 bases and J lost 3; bases outside the gene matches: 4. Germline V CDR1 and CDR2: SGDLS, YYNGEE. The CDR3: CASSVSTGGHYGYTF. The CDR3 nucleotides are TGTGCCAGCAGCGTGTCGACAGGGGGCCACTATGGCTACACCTTC. Looking up the rest from reference TRBV9 and TRBJ1-2 gives the full variable domain: DSGVTQTPKHLITATGQRVTLRCSPRSGDLSVYWYQQSLDQGLQFLIQYYNGEERAKGNILERFSAQQFPDLHSELNLSSLELGDSALYFCASSVSTGGHYGYTFGSGTRLTVV.

This rearrangement joins TRBV6-5 to TRBJ1-4; 8 nucleotides match TRBD1. The germline V gene encodes CDR1 MNHEY and CDR2 SVGAGI. V lost 10 bases, J lost 7 bases, and 8 bases stayed unmatched. CDR3 length: 13 amino acids. The CDR3 reads CAIAGQDREKLFF. The DNA of the CDR3 is TGTGCCATAGCGGGACAGGACCGTGAAAAACTGTTTTTT.

The J gene is TRBJ2-2, the V gene TRBV20-1, with D perhaps matching TRBD1 (6 bases). This CDR3 region has 15 residues. The germline V gene encodes CDR1 DFQATT and CDR2 SNEGSKA (reference sequence). Trimming removed 0 bases from V and 5 bases from J, with 13 bases in between. Here the CDR3 reads CSARDGGQLTGELFF. The CDR3 DNA reads as TGCAGTGCTAGAGATGGAGGACAGTTAACCGGGGAGCTGTTTTTT.

This clonotype was detected ten times or more. The chain couples TRBV7-2 to TRBJ2-7; 7 nucleotides line up with TRBD2. V shed 2 bases and J 3 bases; nucleotides not matched to a gene: 4. The CDR3 is 14 residues long. Germline CDR1 is SGHTA and CDR2 is FQGNSA. The DNA for the CDR3 is TGTGCCAGCAGCTTACTCCCTAGCGGCTACGAGCAGTACTTC. Its translation is CASSLLPSGYEQYF.

The table lists this clonotype with a few counts. The chain is built from TRBV9 and TRBJ2-5; D not certain. This CDR3 contains 13 residues. V lost 7 bases and J lost 3, with 13 bases in between. The germline V gene encodes CDR1 SGDLS and CDR2 YYNGEE. CDR3 in amino acids: CASSPAEKETQYF. CDR3 bases: TGTGCCAGCTCACCAGCCGAGAAAGAGACCCAGTACTTC.

V usage is TRBV10-3 and J usage is TRBJ1-1; TRBD1 matches 9 bases. This CDR3 spans 15 amino acids. From germline, CDR1 is ENHRY and CDR2 SYGVKD. Trimming cost V 9 bases and J 8 bases; bases outside gene matches: 16. CDR3 loop: CAIQLAGGTGPEAFF. The CDR3 DNA reads TGTGCCATTCAACTAGCGGGGGGGACAGGGCCAGAAGCTTTCTTT.

In this sample, this clonotype turned up many times. This sequence joins TRBV7-2 and TRBJ2-5, with D possibly matching TRBD2 (7 bases). The CDR3 covers 15 residues. V gave up 2 bases and J gave up 5 bases, with 15 bases separating them. Germline V gene sequence: CDR1 SGHTA, CDR2 FQGNSA. The CDR3 loop is CASSLLGGGIETQYF. The CDR3 DNA reads as TGTGCCAGCAGCTTATTGGGAGGGGGGATCGAGACCCAGTACTTC.

CDR3 sequence: CATSARDPRGQETQYF. The DNA for the CDR3 is TGTGCCACCAGTGCTAGGGACCCCAGGGGCCAAGAGACCCAGTACTTC. V gene TRBV24-1 combines with J gene TRBJ2-5; TRBD1 might be the D (6 bases). Germline V gene data show CDR1 as KGHDR and CDR2 as SFDVKD. The CDR3 runs 16 residues. Deletions cut 5 bases from V and 1 base from J, with 16 bases between.

The chain carries TRBV29-1 and TRBJ2-5, with D uncertain. CDR3 length equals 11 residues. The V gene lost 6 bases and the J gene lost 7 bases, with 12 bases spanning the gap. CDR1 and CDR2 from the germline V gene are SQVTM and ANQGSEA. This chain's CDR3 is CSVDFDGTQYF. CDR3 in DNA: TGCAGCGTGGATTTTGACGGGACCCAGTACTTC.

This clonotype was counted between two and nine times. V is TRBV12-3 or TRBV12-4 and J is TRBJ1-2; D not certain. CDR3 length equals 15 residues. V shed 4 bases and J shed 1 base, with 13 bases lying between them. The chain's CDR3 is CASSSPSSFNYGYTF. CDR3 nucleotides: TGTGCCAGCAGTTCACCTTCCTCTTTTAACTATGGCTACACCTTC.

This clonotype was seen repeatedly, ten times or more. The chain uses TRBV7-8 and TRBJ2-7; D is unresolved. Germline CDR1 is SGHVS and CDR2 is FQNEAQ. Trimming took 0 bases from V and 2 from J, leaving 8 bases between them. The CDR3 has 14 amino acids. The CDR3 sequence: CASSLAASTYEQYF. CDR3 coding DNA: TGTGCCAGCAGCTTAGCGGCCAGCACCTACGAGCAGTACTTC.

This clonotype was detected a few times. The V and J genes are TRBV11-2 and TRBJ2-7, with D possibly TRBD1 on 7 matching bases. The length of the CDR3 is 17 residues. In germline, CDR1 is SGHAT, CDR2 FQNNGV. The V end was cut by 5 bases, the J end by 1 base, with 21 bases between. CDR3 protein: CASSMRGQGGKSYEQYF. CDR3 bases: TGTGCCAGCAGCATGAGGGGTCAGGGGGGCAAGTCCTACGAGCAGTACTTC.

The V and J genes are TRBV25-1 and TRBJ2-7, with unresolved D. CDR1 is MGHDK and CDR2 is SYGVNS in the germline V gene. The CDR3 is made up of 16 amino acids. Trimming took 4 bases from V and 7 from J, leaving 23 bases between them. The CDR3 loop is CASSARVVGVYNEQYF. DNA of the CDR3: TGTGCCAGCAGTGCCCGAGTAGTTGGGGTGTACAATGAGCAGTACTTC.

Comment on this clonotype: At one of its ends the junction is not consistent with the germline gene, which may arise from a read error. The CDR3 region has the DNA TGTGCCAGCAGTCCAGCCCTGAACACCGGGGAGCTGTTTTTT. It encodes CASSPALNTGELFF. The V gene is TRBV10-3, the J gene TRBJ2-2; D is unresolved. CDR1 and CDR2 (germline): ENHRY, SYGVKD. CDR3 length equals 14 residues.

This clonotype came up many times. The chain combines TRBV7-8 with TRBJ2-6; TRBD1 agrees at 7 bases. This CDR3 region has 15 residues. The germline V gene has CDR1 SGHVS and CDR2 FQNEAQ. The V gene end was trimmed by 2 bases and the J gene end by 3 bases; junction bases not matched to a gene: 1. CDR3 sequence reads: CASSLPGGGANVLTF. The CDR3 nucleotides are TGTGCCAGCAGCTTACCAGGGGGTGGGGCCAACGTCCTGACTTTC.

The chain is built from TRBV7-9 and TRBJ2-2, with D perhaps assigned TRBD1 or TRBD2 (5 bases each). The CDR3 has 15 amino acids. Looked up from germline, CDR1 is SEHNR and CDR2 is FQNEAQ (reference sequence). V lost 5 bases, J lost 4 bases, and 14 bases lay in between. DNA for the CDR3: TGTGCCAGCAGCCAAGACCGAGGGGTCACCGGGGAGCTGTTTTTT. It yields the protein CASSQDRGVTGELFF.

This chain connects TRBV10-3 to TRBJ2-6; D not resolved. The CDR3 runs 14 residues. V lost 2 bases to trimming and J lost 8 bases, with 10 bases between them. Germline V gives CDR1 ENHRY, CDR2 SYGVKD. The CDR3 spells CAISEMKGTNVLTF. In DNA, the CDR3 is TGTGCCATCAGTGAGATGAAAGGGACCAACGTCCTGACTTTC.

This clonotype was detected many times. Given a much more abundant clone one base away, this may be a read error. The rearrangement uses TRBV9 and TRBJ2-2; D is ambiguous. CDR3 length: 12 residues. V was pared by 0 bases and J by 6 bases, with 3 bases between. From germline, CDR1 is SGDLS and CDR2 YYNGEE. The CDR3 bases are TGTGCCAGCAGCGTAGAGGCCGGGGAGCTGTTTTTT. Protein: CASSVEAGELFF.